This TCR beta chain was obtained from a study of early T cells in non-severe SARS-CoV-2 infection. On the study more broadly: Sequencing was performed on bulk RNA from unsorted whole blood, leaving chains unpaired. Study conclusions and caveats: Anti-spike CD8 specificities were favored by VDJdb matching, whose results missed private and CD4 specificities.

Trimming removed 1 base from V and 2 bases from J, with 12 bases in between. CDR3 length: 15 residues. Germline V gene sequence: CDR1 SGHAT, CDR2 FQNNGV. With regard to this clonotype: Its antigen is unknown.

The library protocol tagged individual cDNA molecules with unique molecular identifiers. TCRdb passed the 5' RACE reads through MiXCR, listing each CDR3 protein once. The table has about 59,000 distinct CDR3 sequences, approximately 13% seen once. J is TRBJ2-7 and V is TRBV11-2; D is perhaps TRBD1 or TRBD2 (6 bases each). This material consisted of whole blood, taken at baseline. The origin of this receptor is an adult who was a healthcare worker with PCR-confirmed SARS-CoV-2 infection or an uninfected control (not recorded which). As DNA, the CDR3 is TGTGCCAGCAGCTTAGTCGGTAGGGGGGCCTACGAGCAGTACTTC. This encodes CASSLVGRGAYEQYF.